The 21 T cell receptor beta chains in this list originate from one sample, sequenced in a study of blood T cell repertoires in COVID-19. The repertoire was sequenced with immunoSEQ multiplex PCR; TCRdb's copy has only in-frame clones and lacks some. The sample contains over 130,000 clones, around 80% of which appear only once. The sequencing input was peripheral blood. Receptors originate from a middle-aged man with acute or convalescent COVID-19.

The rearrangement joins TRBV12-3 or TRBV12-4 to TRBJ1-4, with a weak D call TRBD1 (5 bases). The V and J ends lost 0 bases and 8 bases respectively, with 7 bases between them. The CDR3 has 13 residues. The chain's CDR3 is CASSLARAEKLFF. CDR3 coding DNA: TGTGCCAGCAGTTTAGCCAGGGCGGAAAAACTGTTTTTT.

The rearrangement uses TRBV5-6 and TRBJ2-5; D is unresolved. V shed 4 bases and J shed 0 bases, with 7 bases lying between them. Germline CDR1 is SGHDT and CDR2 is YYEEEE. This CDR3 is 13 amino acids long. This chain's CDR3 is CASSLNYQETQYF. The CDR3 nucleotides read TGTGCCAGCAGCCTAAACTACCAAGAGACCCAGTACTTC.

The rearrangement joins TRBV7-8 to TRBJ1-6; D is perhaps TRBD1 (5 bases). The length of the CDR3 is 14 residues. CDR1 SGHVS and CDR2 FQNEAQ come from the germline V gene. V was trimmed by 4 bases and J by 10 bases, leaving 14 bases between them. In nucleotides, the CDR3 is TGTGCCAGCAGCTCCACTCTACAGGAATCACCCCTCCACTTT. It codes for CASSSTLQESPLHF.

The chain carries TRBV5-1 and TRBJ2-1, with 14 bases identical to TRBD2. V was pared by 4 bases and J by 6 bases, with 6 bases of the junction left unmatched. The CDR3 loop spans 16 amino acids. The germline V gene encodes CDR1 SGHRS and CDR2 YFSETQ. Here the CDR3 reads CASSLGLAGGLNEQFF. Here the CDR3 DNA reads TGCGCCAGCAGCCTAGGACTAGCGGGGGGTCTCAATGAGCAGTTCTTC.

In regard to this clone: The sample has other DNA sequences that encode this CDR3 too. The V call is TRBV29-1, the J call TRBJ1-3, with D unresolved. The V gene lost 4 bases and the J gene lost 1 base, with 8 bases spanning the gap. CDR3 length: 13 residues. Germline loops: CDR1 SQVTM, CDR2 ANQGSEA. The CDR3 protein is CSVGASSGNTIYF. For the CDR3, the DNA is TGCAGCGTTGGAGCTAGTTCTGGAAACACCATATATTTT.

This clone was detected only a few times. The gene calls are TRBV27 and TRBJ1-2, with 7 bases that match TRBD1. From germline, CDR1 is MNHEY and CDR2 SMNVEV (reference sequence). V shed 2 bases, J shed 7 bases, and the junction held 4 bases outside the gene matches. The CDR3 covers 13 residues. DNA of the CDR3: TGTGCCAGCAGTTTAGGGACAGACACTGGCTACACCTTC. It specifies CASSLGTDTGYTF.

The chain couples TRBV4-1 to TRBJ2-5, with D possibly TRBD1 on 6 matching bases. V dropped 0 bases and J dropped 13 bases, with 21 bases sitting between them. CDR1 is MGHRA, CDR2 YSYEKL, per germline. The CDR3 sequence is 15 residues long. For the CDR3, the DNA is TGCGCCAGCAGCCAAGATCTTAATAGACCGGGACACAGGTACTTC. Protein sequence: CASSQDLNRPGHRYF.

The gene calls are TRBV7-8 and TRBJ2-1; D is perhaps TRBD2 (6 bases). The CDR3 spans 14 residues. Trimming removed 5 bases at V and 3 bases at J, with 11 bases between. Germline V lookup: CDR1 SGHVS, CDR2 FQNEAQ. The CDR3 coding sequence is TGTGCCAGCAGCGGGGCGGGAAGCTACAATGAGCAGTTCTTC. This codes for CASSGAGSYNEQFF.

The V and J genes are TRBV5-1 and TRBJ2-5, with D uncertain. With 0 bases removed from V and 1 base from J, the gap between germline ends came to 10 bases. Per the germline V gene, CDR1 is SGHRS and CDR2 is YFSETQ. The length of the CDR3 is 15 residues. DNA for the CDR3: TGCGCCAGCAGCTTGGTTCGGGTGGCCCAAGAGACCCAGTACTTC. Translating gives CASSLVRVAQETQYF.

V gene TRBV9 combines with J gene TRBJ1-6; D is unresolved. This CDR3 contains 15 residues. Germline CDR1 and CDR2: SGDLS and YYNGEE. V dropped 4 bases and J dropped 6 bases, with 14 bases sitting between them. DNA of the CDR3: TGTGCCAGCAGCAGAGACGCGGGTGTTAATTCACCCCTCCACTTT. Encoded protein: CASSRDAGVNSPLHF.

The CDR3 spells CASNGWASNTQYF. CDR3 coding DNA: TGTGCCAGCAACGGCTGGGCTTCTAATACGCAGTATTTT. The chain uses TRBV2 and TRBJ2-3; D remains ambiguous. V was shortened by 7 bases and J by 7 bases, with 15 bases between the two germline ends. The CDR3 is 13 residues long. CDR1 and CDR2 from the germline V gene are SNHLY and FYNNEI.

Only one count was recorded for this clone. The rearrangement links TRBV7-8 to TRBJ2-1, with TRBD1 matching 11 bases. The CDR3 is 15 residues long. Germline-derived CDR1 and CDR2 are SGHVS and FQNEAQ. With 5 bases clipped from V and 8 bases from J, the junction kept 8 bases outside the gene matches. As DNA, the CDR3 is TGTGCCAGCAGCCCCAGGACAGGGGGCACGGATGAGCAGTTCTTC. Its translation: CASSPRTGGTDEQFF.

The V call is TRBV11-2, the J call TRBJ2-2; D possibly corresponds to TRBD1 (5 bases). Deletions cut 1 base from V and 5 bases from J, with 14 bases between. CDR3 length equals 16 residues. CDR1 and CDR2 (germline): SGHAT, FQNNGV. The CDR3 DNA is TGTGCCAGCAGCTTAGTAGCCCAGGGCTGGACCGGGGAGCTGTTTTTT. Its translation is CASSLVAQGWTGELFF. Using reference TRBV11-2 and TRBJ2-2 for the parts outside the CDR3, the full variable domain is EAGVAQSPRYKIIEKRQSVAFWCNPISGHATLYWYQQILGQGPKLLIQFQNNGVVDDSQLPKDRFSAERLKGVDSTLKIQPAKLEDSAVYLCASSLVAQGWTGELFFGEGSRLTVL.

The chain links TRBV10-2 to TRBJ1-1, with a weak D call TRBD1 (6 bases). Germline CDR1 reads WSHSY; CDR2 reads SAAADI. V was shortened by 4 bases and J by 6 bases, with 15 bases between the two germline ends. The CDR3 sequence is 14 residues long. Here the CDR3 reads CASSGPSEGAEAFF. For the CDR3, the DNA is TGCGCCAGCAGTGGCCCCTCCGAGGGGGCTGAAGCTTTCTTT.

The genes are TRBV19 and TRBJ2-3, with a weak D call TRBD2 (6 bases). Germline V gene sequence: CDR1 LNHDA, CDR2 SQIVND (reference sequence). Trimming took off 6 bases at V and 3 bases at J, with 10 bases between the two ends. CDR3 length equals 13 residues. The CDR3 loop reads CASRQGGTDTQYF. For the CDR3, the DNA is TGTGCCAGTAGGCAGGGAGGTACAGATACGCAGTATTTT.

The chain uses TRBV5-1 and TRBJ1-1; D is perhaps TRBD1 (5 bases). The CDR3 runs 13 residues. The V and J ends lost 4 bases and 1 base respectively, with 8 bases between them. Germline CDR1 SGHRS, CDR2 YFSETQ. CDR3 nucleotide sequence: TGCGCCAGCAGCGCCCAGGGGAACACTGAAGCTTTCTTT. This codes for CASSAQGNTEAFF. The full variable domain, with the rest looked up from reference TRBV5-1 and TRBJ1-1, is KAGVTQTPRYLIKTRGQQVTLSCSPISGHRSVSWYQQTPGQGLQFLFEYFSETQRNKGNFPGRFSGRQFSNSRSEMNVSTLELGDSALYLCASSAQGNTEAFFGQGTRLTVV.

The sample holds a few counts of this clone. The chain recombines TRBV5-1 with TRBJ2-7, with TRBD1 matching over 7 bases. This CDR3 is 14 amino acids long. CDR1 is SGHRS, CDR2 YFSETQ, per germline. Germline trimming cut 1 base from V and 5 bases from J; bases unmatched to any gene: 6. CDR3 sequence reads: CASSLTTGSNEQYF. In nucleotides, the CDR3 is TGCGCCAGCAGCTTGACGACAGGGAGCAACGAGCAGTACTTC.

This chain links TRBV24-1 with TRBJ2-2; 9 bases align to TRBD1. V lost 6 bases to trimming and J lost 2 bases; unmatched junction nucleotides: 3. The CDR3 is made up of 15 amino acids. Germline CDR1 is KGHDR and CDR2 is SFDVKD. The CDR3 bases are TGTGCCACCAGTTGGACAGGGGACAACACCGGGGAGCTGTTTTTT. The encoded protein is CATSWTGDNTGELFF.

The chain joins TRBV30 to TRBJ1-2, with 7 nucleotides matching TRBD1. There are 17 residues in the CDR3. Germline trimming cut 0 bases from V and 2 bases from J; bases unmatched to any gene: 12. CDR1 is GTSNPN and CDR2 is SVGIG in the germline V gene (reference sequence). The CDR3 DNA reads TGTGCCTGGAGTGTATTAAGTGGGGGACAGACGAACTATGGCTACACCTTC. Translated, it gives CAWSVLSGGQTNYGYTF.

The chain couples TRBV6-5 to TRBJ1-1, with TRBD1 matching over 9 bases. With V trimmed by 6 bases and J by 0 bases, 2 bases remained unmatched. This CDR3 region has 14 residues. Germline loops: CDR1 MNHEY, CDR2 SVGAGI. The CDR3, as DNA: TGTGCCAGCAGGGGACAGGGAATGAACACTGAAGCTTTCTTT. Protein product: CASRGQGMNTEAFF.

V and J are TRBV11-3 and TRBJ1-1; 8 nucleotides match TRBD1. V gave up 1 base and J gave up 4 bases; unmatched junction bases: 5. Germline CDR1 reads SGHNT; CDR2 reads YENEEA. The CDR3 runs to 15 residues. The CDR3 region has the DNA TGTGCCAGCAGCTTAGGGACAGGGAGTAGCACTGAAGCTTTCTTT. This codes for CASSLGTGSSTEAFF.